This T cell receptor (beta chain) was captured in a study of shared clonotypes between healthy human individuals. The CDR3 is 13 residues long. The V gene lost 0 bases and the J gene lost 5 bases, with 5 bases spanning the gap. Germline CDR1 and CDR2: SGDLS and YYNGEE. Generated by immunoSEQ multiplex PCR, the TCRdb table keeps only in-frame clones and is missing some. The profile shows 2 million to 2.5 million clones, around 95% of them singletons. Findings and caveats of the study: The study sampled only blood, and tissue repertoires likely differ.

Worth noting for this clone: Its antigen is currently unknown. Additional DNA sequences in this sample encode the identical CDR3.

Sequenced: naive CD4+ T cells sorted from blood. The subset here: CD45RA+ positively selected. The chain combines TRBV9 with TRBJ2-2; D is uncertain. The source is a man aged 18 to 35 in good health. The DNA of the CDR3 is TGTGCCAGCAGCGTAGTAGGAACCGGGGAGCTGTTTTTT. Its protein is CASSVVGTGELFF.